This T cell receptor (beta chain) was identified in a study of human T cells and chemical hapten exposure (dated by TCRdb to the early 2020s). Concerning the study at large: For sensitization, 2% DPC in acetone was applied to a roughly 2 cm by roughly 2 cm area of upper inner arm skin. The mostly female patient cohort included alopecia areata with under or over 50% scalp involvement, alopecia totalis and alopecia universalis. The libraries were sequenced as a pool, and the TCR yield per sample differed mostly because of small variations in library volumes within the pool. Patch testing was performed on the upper back with Finn chambers containing 0.01% DPC, and the patch tests were scored after 6 days according to International Contact Dermatitis Research Group standards. Peripheral blood TCR repertoire changes were tracked in vivo in alopecia patients during primary and secondary sensitization to the hapten diphenylcyclopropenone (DPC). Under 30 alopecia patients gave blood for TCR sequencing at one to four time points (pre-sensitization, 2, 6 and 24 weeks). Patient blood was sampled pre-sensitization (week 0) and at 2, 6 and about 24 weeks after DPC sensitization. Patients additionally received weekly therapeutic DPC doses to the scalp throughout the roughly 26-week study period.

Libraries were prepared through RACE. The sequencer was a NextSeq 500. During library preparation, unique molecular identifiers were attached to individual cDNA molecules so that TCRs could be counted quantitatively and reproducibly. Each blood RNA sample was used to sequence both TCR alpha and TCR beta chains. The source study handled its data this way. A median of roughly 98,000 TCRs per sample was observed, with a range of 23,224 to 690,600. The Decombinator software suite was used to annotate the V, J and CDR3 of the TCR reads. For PS versus PT1 abundance plots, all samples were subsampled to the same number of TCRs (28,000). Expanded TCRs were defined as absent before sensitization and observed at least eight times at the 2-week time point. TCRdb cleaned the public reads at Q25 with fastp, built clones with MiXCR and kept in-frame beta chains. Under each unique CDR3 protein, matching rows form one entry showing the most common genes and DNA. The V and J calls and clone size are TCRdb's, not the authors'. Recorded for this sample are around 100,000 distinct CDR3 sequences; 9.5% to 14% of them occurred a single time. The ten largest clones add up to about 3% of the sample.

The CDR3 contains 18 residues, cysteine and phenylalanine counted. The entry retains the CDR3 DNA only, 54 bases that are in frame from base 1. The junction carries 22 bases between V and J, which are trimmed by 3 bases and 3 bases respectively. The intended sense of this specimen's time point label: pre-sensitization, week 0. In the paper's terms, the treatment or condition label means: therapeutic diphenylcyclopropenone sensitization with weekly scalp DPC. Blood at each patch-test visit was drawn before the patch test was applied. Patients were eligible if aged 18 to 70, diagnosed with alopecia and judged suitable for DPC therapy, and pregnant patients were excluded. Total RNA was isolated from unfractionated whole blood collected in Tempus Blood RNA tubes. In the case of this clonotype: What this receptor recognizes is not known. Base qualities are not at hand, and no much larger clone is one base apart.

What the work shows at the level of the full study, not this receptor alone: Expanded TCRs formed significantly more large CDR3 similarity clusters than pre-sensitization or healthy control sets, consistent with antigen-driven responses. Patch test score correlated positively with the number of PT1 expanded TCRs, reaching significance at thresholds 8, 16 and 32 but not at 4. Because all patients had alopecia, a presumed autoimmune disease, the immune response of the patients might differ from that of healthy individuals. The number of TCRs above 1 in 1000 frequency did not change with DPC sensitization; there was no evidence of global repertoire structure alterations. After repeated subsampling, the strength of the expansion versus patch-test correlation and the threshold at which it became significant changed.

Rearrangement joined TRBV12-3 or TRBV12-4 to TRBJ2-3; no D gene call is confident. The receptor was isolated from a woman aged 55-75 years with alopecia areata. Some clones in this sample may be carry-over from other donors' samples. This sample comprised whole blood, obtained in connection with sensitization to the hapten diphenylcyclopropenone (DPC). The CDR3 region reads CASSFNRHSEDFTDTQYF. At the DNA level, the sequence is TGTGCCAGCAGTTTTAATAGGCACAGCGAGGATTTTACAGATACGCAGTATTTT.